The 4 T cell receptor beta chains below were found in one sample sequenced in a study of cytomegalovirus exposure and HLA in healthy donors (TCRdb year 2017). Receptors were amplified or captured by the immunoSEQ multiplex PCR assay. A mixture of 60 forward primers for TCR Vbeta segments and 13 reverse primers for TCR Jbeta segments was used in the multiplex PCR. The table comes from immuneACCESS by way of TCRdb, which keeps in-frame sequences with V and J called. Part of the clones is missing from these tables; in studies checked, under half for an unresolved V gene and the rest for unknown reasons. The table for this sample lists over 80,000 clones; about 70% of them were counted only once. Roughly 3% of the sample belongs to the ten largest clones. The specimen sequenced was PBMCs. These receptors all come from a female donor in good health and CMV-seropositive.

This clone was seen a few times. The V gene is TRBV5-4, the J gene TRBJ1-4; D is uncertain. In germline, CDR1 is SGHNT, CDR2 YYREEE (reference sequence). Trimming took off 4 bases at V and 7 bases at J, with 8 bases between the two ends. This CDR3 contains 12 residues. CDR3 region: CASSRFGEKLFF. CDR3 DNA sequence: TGTGCCAGCAGCCGGTTCGGTGAAAAACTGTTTTTT.

This clone was counted between two and nine times. The chain carries TRBV7-9 and TRBJ2-1, with D tentatively TRBD2 (5 bases). In germline, CDR1 is SEHNR, CDR2 FQNEAQ (reference sequence). The CDR3 extends over 16 amino acids. V lost 5 bases and J lost 10, with 24 bases in between. Here the CDR3 reads CASSRPGLTPPREQFF. CDR3 DNA: TGTGCCAGCAGCCGCCCCGGACTTACACCCCCACGGGAGCAGTTCTTC.

The gene calls are TRBV19 and TRBJ2-7; 7 nucleotides match TRBD1. Germline-derived CDR1 and CDR2 are LNHDA and SQIVND (reference sequence). This CDR3 region has 14 residues. After removal of 9 bases from V and 4 bases from J, the junction contained 12 bases not matched to a gene. Written as DNA, the CDR3 is TGTGCCAGCCGTTCAGGGGGATCCCCTTACGAGCAGTACTTC. Protein: CASRSGGSPYEQYF.

V and J are TRBV18 and TRBJ2-7; TRBD1 matches at 10 bases. CDR3 length: 14 residues. J was trimmed by 6 bases and V by 4 bases; bases with no gene match: 6. Germline assignment: CDR1 KGHSH and CDR2 LQKENI. The CDR3 DNA sequence: TGTGCCAGCTCACTACAGGACAGGGGGTTCGAGCAGTACTTC. Protein: CASSLQDRGFEQYF. Together with reference TRBV18 and TRBJ2-7, the CDR3 gives the full variable domain: NAGVMQNPRHLVRRRGQEARLRCSPMKGHSHVYWYRQLPEEGLKFMVYLQKENIIDESGMPKERFSAEFPKEGPSILRIQQVVRGDSAAYFCASSLQDRGFEQYFGPGTRLTVT.